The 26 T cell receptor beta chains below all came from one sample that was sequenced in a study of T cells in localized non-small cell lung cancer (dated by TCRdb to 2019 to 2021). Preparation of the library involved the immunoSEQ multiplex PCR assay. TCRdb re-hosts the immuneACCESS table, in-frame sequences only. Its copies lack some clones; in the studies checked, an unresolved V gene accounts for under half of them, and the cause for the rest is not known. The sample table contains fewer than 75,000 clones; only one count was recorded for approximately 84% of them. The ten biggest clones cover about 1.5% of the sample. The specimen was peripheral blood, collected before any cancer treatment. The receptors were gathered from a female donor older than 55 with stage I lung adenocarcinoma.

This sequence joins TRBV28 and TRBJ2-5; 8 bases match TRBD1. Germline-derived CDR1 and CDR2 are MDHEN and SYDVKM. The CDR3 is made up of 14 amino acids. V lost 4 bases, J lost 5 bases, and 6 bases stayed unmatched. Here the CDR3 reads CASSSAGGRETQYF. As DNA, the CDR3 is TGTGCCAGCAGTTCAGCAGGGGGCCGGGAGACCCAGTACTTC.

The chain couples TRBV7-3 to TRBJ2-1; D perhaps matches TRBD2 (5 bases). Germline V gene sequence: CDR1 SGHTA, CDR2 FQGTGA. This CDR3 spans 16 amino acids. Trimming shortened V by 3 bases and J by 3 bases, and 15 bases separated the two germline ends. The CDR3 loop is CASSFRRTADYNEQFF. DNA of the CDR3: TGTGCCAGCAGCTTTAGGAGGACGGCCGACTACAATGAGCAGTTCTTC.

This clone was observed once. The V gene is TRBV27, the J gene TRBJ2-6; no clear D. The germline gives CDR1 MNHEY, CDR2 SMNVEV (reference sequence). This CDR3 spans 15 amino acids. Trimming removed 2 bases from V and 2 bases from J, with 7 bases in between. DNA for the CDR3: TGTGCCAGCAGTTTAGACCCGACTGGGGCCAACGTCCTGACTTTC. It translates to CASSLDPTGANVLTF.

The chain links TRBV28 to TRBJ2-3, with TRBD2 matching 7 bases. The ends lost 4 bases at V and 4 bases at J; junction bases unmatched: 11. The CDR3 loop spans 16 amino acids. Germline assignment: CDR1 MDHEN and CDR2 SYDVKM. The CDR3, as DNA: TGTGCCAGCAGTTCTCTAGCGGAAGGAGTTCCAGATACGCAGTATTTT. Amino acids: CASSSLAEGVPDTQYF. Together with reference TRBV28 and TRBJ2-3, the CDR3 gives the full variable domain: DVKVTQSSRYLVKRTGEKVFLECVQDMDHENMFWYRQDPGLGLRLIYFSYDVKMKEKGDIPEGYSVSREKKERFSLILESASTNQTSMYLCASSSLAEGVPDTQYFGPGTRLTVL.

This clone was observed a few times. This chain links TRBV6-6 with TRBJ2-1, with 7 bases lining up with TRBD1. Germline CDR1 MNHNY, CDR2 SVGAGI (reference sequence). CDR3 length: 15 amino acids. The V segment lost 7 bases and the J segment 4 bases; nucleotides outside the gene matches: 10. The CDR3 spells CASNPSGDRYNEQFF. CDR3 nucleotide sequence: TGTGCCAGCAACCCCTCTGGGGACAGATACAATGAGCAGTTCTTC.

CDR3 amino acids: CASRGQGSYEQYF. CDR3 DNA: TGTGCCAGCCGGGGGCAGGGCTCCTACGAGCAGTACTTC. The chain links TRBV25-1 to TRBJ2-7; D possibly matches TRBD1 or TRBD2 (6 bases each). Trimming took off 8 bases at V and 0 bases at J, with 11 bases between the two ends. There are 13 residues in the CDR3. The germline V gene has CDR1 MGHDK and CDR2 SYGVNS.

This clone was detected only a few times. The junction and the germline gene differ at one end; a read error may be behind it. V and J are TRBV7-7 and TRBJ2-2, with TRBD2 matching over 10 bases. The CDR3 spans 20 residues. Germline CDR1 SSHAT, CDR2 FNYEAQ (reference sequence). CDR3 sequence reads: CASSLTASGGNPPSTGELFF. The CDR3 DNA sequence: TGTGCTAGCAGCTTAACGGCTAGCGGGGGAAACCCCCCGAGCACCGGGGAGCTGTTTTTT.

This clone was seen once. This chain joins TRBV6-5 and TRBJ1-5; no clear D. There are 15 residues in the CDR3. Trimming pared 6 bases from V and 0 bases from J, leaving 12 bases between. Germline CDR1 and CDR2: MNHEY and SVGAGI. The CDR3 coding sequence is TGTGCCAGCAGCCTCGACCCCCGTAGCAATCAGCCCCAGCATTTT. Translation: CASSLDPRSNQPQHF.

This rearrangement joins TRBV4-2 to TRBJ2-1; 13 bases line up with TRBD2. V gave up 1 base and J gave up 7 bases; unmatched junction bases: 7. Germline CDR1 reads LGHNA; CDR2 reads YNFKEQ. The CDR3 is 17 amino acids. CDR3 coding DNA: TGTGCCAGCAGCCAAGGGACTAGCGGGAGTGTAAGGAATGAGCAGTTCTTC. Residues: CASSQGTSGSVRNEQFF.

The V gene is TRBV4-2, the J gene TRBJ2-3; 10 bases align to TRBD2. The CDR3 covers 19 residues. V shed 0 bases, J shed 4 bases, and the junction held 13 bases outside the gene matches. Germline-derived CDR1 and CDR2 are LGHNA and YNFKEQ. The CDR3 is CASSQERVSSGGRADTQYF. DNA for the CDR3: TGTGCCAGCAGCCAAGAAAGGGTGTCTAGCGGGGGTCGGGCAGATACGCAGTATTTT.

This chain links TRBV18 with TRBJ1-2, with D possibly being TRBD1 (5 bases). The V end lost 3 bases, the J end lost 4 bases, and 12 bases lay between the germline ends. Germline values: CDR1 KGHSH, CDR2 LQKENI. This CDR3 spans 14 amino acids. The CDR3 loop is CASSPAVQAYGYTF. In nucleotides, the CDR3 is TGTGCCAGCTCACCCGCCGTACAGGCCTATGGCTACACCTTC. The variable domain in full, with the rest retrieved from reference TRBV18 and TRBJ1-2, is NAGVMQNPRHLVRRRGQEARLRCSPMKGHSHVYWYRQLPEEGLKFMVYLQKENIIDESGMPKERFSAEFPKEGPSILRIQQVVRGDSAAYFCASSPAVQAYGYTFGSGTRLTVV.

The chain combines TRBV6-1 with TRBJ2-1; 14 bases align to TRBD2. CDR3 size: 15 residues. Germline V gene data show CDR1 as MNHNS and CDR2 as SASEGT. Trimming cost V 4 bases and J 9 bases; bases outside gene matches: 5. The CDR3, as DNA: TGTGCCAGCAGTGTCGTGACTAGCGGGGGGGCTGAGCAGTTCTTC. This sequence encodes CASSVVTSGGAEQFF.

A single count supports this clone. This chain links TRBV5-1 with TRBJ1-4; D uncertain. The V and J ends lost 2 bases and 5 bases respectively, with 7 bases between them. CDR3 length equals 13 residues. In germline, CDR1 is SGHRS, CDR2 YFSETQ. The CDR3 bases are TGCGCCAGCAGCTTCGACCCAAATGAAAAACTGTTTTTT. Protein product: CASSFDPNEKLFF.

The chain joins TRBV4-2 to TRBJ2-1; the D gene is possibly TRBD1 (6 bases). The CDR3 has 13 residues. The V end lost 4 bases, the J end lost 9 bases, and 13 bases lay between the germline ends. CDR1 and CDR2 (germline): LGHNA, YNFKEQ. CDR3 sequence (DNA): TGTGCCAGCAGCCTCCTAGGACAGCCTGAGCAGTTCTTC. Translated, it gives CASSLLGQPEQFF.

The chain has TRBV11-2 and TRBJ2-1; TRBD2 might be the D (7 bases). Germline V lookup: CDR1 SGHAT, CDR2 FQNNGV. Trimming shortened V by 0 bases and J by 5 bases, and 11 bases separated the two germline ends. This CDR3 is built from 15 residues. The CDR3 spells CASSLDGGLDNEQFF. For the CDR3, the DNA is TGTGCCAGCAGCTTAGACGGGGGGCTCGACAATGAGCAGTTCTTC.

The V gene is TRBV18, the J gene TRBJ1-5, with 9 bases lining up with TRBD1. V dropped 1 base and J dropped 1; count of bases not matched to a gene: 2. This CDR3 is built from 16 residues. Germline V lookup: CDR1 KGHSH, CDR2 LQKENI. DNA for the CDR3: TGTGCCAGCTCACCACAAGGGACAGGGAGCAATCAGCCCCAGCATTTT. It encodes CASSPQGTGSNQPQHF.

The CDR3 coding sequence is TGTGCCAGCAGCCTTATGGGGAGGGATGAGCAGTTCTTC. This translates into CASSLMGRDEQFF. The chain carries TRBV5-8 and TRBJ2-1, with 7 bases fitting TRBD2. The CDR3 is 13 amino acids. Trimming cost V 4 bases and J 8 bases; bases outside gene matches: 6. Germline lookup yields CDR1 SGHTS and CDR2 YDEGEE.

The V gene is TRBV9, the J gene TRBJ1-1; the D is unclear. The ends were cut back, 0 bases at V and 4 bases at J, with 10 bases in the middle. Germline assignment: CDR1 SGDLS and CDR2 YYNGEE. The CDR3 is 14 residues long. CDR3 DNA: TGTGCCAGCAGCGTAGGTACCCTGACCACTGAAGCTTTCTTT. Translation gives CASSVGTLTTEAFF.

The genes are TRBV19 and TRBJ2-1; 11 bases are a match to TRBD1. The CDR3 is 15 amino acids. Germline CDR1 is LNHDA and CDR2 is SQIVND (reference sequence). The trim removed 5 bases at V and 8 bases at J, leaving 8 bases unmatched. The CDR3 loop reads CASSQGQGARDEQFF. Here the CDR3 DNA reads TGTGCCAGTAGTCAAGGACAGGGGGCTAGGGATGAGCAGTTCTTC. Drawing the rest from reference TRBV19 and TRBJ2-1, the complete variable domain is DGGITQSPKYLFRKEGQNVTLSCEQNLNHDAMYWYRQDPGQGLRLIYYSQIVNDFQKGDIAEGYSVSREKKESFPLTVTSAQKNPTAFYLCASSQGQGARDEQFFGPGTRLTVL.

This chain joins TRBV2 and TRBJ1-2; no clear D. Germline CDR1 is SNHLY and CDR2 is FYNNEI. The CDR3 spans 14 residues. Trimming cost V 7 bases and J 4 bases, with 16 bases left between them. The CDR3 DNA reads TGTGCCAGCAAAAGTCAGTTCGGGGTCTATGGCTACACCTTC. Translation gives CASKSQFGVYGYTF.

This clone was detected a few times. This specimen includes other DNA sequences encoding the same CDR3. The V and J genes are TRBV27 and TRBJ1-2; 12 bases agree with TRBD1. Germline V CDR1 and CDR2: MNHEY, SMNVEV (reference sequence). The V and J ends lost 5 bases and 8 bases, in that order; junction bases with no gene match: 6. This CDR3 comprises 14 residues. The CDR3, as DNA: TGTGCCAGCAGTCTGGGACAGGGGGCGGGCGGCTACACCTTC. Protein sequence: CASSLGQGAGGYTF.

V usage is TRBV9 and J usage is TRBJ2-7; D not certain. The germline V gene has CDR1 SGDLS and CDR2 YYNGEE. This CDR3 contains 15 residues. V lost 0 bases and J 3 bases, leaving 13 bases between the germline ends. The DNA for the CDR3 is TGTGCCAGCAGCGTAGGACACGCTAACAACTACGAGCAGTACTTC. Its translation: CASSVGHANNYEQYF.

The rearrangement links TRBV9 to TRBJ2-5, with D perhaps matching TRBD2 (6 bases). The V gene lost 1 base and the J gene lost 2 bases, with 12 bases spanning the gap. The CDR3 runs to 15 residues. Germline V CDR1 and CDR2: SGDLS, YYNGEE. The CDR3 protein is CASSVFSGLQETQYF. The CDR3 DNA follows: TGTGCCAGCAGCGTATTTTCCGGACTACAAGAGACCCAGTACTTC. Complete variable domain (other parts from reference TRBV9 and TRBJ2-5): DSGVTQTPKHLITATGQRVTLRCSPRSGDLSVYWYQQSLDQGLQFLIQYYNGEERAKGNILERFSAQQFPDLHSELNLSSLELGDSALYFCASSVFSGLQETQYFGPGTRLLVL.

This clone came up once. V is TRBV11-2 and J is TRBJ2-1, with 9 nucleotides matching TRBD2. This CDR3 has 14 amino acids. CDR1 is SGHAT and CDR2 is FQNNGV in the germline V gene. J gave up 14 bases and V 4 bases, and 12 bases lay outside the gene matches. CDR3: CASSSRLGGGREFF. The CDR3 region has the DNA TGTGCCAGCAGCTCGCGGTTAGGTGGCGGGAGGGAGTTCTTC.

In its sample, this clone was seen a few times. DNA for the CDR3: TGTGCCAGCAGCACCGGGGACGGAGTCGATACGTCGGTCGGAAGGGACACCTTC. It is translated as CASSTGDGVDTSVGRDTF. V is TRBV5-4 and J is TRBJ1-2; D may be TRBD1 (5 bases). CDR1 is SGHNT and CDR2 is YYREEE in the germline V gene (reference sequence). This CDR3 contains 18 residues. V was pared by 4 bases and J by 12 bases, with 34 bases between.

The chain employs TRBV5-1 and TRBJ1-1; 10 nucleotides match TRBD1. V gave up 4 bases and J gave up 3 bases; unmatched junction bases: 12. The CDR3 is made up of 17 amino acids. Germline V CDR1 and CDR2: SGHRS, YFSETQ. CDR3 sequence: CASSPIDRGQGYTEAFF. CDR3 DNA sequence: TGCGCCAGCAGCCCTATCGACAGGGGGCAAGGTTACACTGAAGCTTTCTTT. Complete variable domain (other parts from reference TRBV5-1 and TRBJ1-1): KAGVTQTPRYLIKTRGQQVTLSCSPISGHRSVSWYQQTPGQGLQFLFEYFSETQRNKGNFPGRFSGRQFSNSRSEMNVSTLELGDSALYLCASSPIDRGQGYTEAFFGQGTRLTVV.